Listed below are T cell receptor beta chains from one sample, sequenced in a study of identical twins. Each CDR3 protein is one row after TCRdb ran MiXCR on the 5' RACE reads. The sample carries fewer than 900,000 distinct CDR3 sequences, roughly 20% recorded once. A further study also used this sample, focusing on T cells expressing NK-cell markers.

Sequenced material: PBMCs. These receptors were obtained from a woman aged 18-30 years in good health. Both conserved end residues are part of each CDR3. A D gene is named only where the DNA matches it firmly. Clone size is not always given. Where it is, it says once, few, many or a class for expanded clones.

DNA: TGCGCCAGCAATATGACTAGCGGGAGGTCCTACGAGCAGTACTTC
CDR3: CASNMTSGRSYEQYF
J: TRBJ2-7
size: few
V: TRBV5-1
D: TRBD2

DNA: TGCAGTGCTAACCCGCGACTAGCGGGGTTTGGGACCCAGTACTTC
CDR3: CSANPRLAGFGTQYF
J: TRBJ2-5
size: .
V: TRBV20-1
D: TRBD2

DNA: TGCAGTGCTAGCCTTCCAGGACATTACGACTACGAGCAGTACTTC
CDR3: CSASLPGHYDYEQYF
J: TRBJ2-7
size: few
V: TRBV20-1
D: .

DNA: TGTGCCATCAGTGAGCCCGGGACAGGGGTGTATGAGCAGTTCTTC
CDR3: CAISEPGTGVYEQFF
J: TRBJ2-1
size: few
V: TRBV10-3
D: TRBD1

DNA: TGCGCCAGCAGCTCCGACAGGGTAGCCGACGAGCAGTACTTC
CDR3: CASSSDRVADEQYF
J: TRBJ2-7
size: .
V: TRBV5-1
D: TRBD1

DNA: TGTGCCAGCAGTAGCCCGCGGGCGAACCGGAACACTGAAGCTTTCTTT
CDR3: CASSSPRANRNTEAFF
J: TRBJ1-1
size: few
V: TRBV6-2/TRBV6-3
D: .

DNA: TGTGCCAGCAGCAAAAATGGCGCAGCTGGAGTCTATGGCTACACCTTC
CDR3: CASSKNGAAGVYGYTF
J: TRBJ1-2
size: .
V: TRBV2
D: .

DNA: TGCAGTGCTCGAGCCCCGGAAGCGAGACCCTACGAGCAGTACTTC
CDR3: CSARAPEARPYEQYF
J: TRBJ2-7
size: few
V: TRBV20-1
D: .

DNA: TGCGCCAGCAGTGAGGCTACTTGGGGGCCAGATACGCAGTATTTT
CDR3: CASSEATWGPDTQYF
J: TRBJ2-3
size: .
V: TRBV10-2
D: .

DNA: TGTGCCAGCAGACCTCAGGGGGCGAATGAAAAACTGTTTTTT
CDR3: CASRPQGANEKLFF
J: TRBJ1-4
size: few
V: TRBV2
D: TRBD1

DNA: TGCAGTGCTAGAAGCTCTGGAAACACCATATATTTT
CDR3: CSARSSGNTIYF
J: TRBJ1-3
size: many
V: TRBV20-1
D: .

DNA: TGTGCCAGCAGCTTTCTGGGGCGGACGAGCTACGAGCAGTACTTC
CDR3: CASSFLGRTSYEQYF
J: TRBJ2-7
size: few
V: TRBV7-2
D: .

DNA: TGCGCCAGCAGCTCTAAACAAGTAGCGGGGGAGGAGACCCAGTACTTC
CDR3: CASSSKQVAGEETQYF
J: TRBJ2-5
size: .
V: TRBV5-1
D: TRBD2

DNA: TGTGCCAGCAGCAAAGTTTCCCCCTGGTGCTGGGCTGGCGAGCAGTACTTC
CDR3: CASSKVSPWCWAGEQYF
J: TRBJ2-7
size: few
V: TRBV21-1
D: .

DNA: TGTGCCAGTAGTCAAAGTCGAGGAGCTTTCTTT
CDR3: CASSQSRGAFF
J: TRBJ1-1
size: .
V: TRBV19
D: .

DNA: TGCAGTGCTAGAACAGCGGGAGGGCCAAAAGAGCAGTTCTTC
CDR3: CSARTAGGPKEQFF
J: TRBJ2-1
size: .
V: TRBV20-1
D: TRBD2

DNA: TGTGCCAGCAGCCACACCGGGGTTCCCTACGAGCAGTACTTC
CDR3: CASSHTGVPYEQYF
J: TRBJ2-7
size: .
V: TRBV6-2/TRBV6-3
D: .

DNA: TGTGCCAGCAGCGTAGGACAGGCGGGGATCGGACCCCAGCATTTT
CDR3: CASSVGQAGIGPQHF
J: TRBJ1-5
size: .
V: TRBV9
D: .

DNA: TGCAGCGTTCCCGTATTTACGCCGTTAGAGACCCAGTACTTC
CDR3: CSVPVFTPLETQYF
J: TRBJ2-5
size: .
V: TRBV29-1
D: .

DNA: TGTGCCAGTCTTACTTCAGGGGCCACTGAAGCTTTCTTT
CDR3: CASLTSGATEAFF
J: TRBJ1-1
size: few
V: TRBV6-1
D: .

DNA: TGTGCCAGCAGCTTGGACGTGTACCAAGAGACCCAGTACTTC
CDR3: CASSLDVYQETQYF
J: TRBJ2-5
size: .
V: TRBV5-5
D: .

DNA: TGTGCCAGCAGCCGAGCAAACCTGGGCTACACCTTC
CDR3: CASSRANLGYTF
J: TRBJ1-2
size: .
V: TRBV12-3/TRBV12-4
D: .

DNA: TGTGCTTGCGGGAGTACGTACAATGAGCAGTTCTTC
CDR3: CACGSTYNEQFF
J: TRBJ2-1
size: many
V: TRBV15
D: TRBD2

DNA: TGCGCTAGTGATAGCGGGAGTAGTAACGAGCAGTACTTC
CDR3: CASDSGSSNEQYF
J: TRBJ2-7
size: .
V: TRBV5-1
D: TRBD2

DNA: TGCAGTGCTAGAGATGGGGTCAACGAGGGACTACTCTACGAGCAGTACTTC
CDR3: CSARDGVNEGLLYEQYF
J: TRBJ2-7
size: few
V: TRBV20-1
D: TRBD2

DNA: TGCAGCGTTGAAAGGGCAGGGCTGGGCTACACCTTC
CDR3: CSVERAGLGYTF
J: TRBJ1-2
size: many
V: TRBV29-1
D: .

DNA: TGTGCCAGCAGTTTAGGGATAGCGGGACCAACAGATACGCAGTATTTT
CDR3: CASSLGIAGPTDTQYF
J: TRBJ2-3
size: few
V: TRBV12-3/TRBV12-4
D: TRBD2

DNA: TGTGCCACTCAGAGGGCAGATAACTATGGCTACACCTTC
CDR3: CATQRADNYGYTF
J: TRBJ1-2
size: few
V: TRBV19
D: .

DNA: TGTGCCAGCAGTCCACGGACTAAGGGGGAGAACATTCAGTACTTC
CDR3: CASSPRTKGENIQYF
J: TRBJ2-4
size: many
V: TRBV12-3/TRBV12-4
D: .

DNA: TGCGCCAGCAGCACAGGGACTGCCTCCTACAATGAGCAGTTCTTC
CDR3: CASSTGTASYNEQFF
J: TRBJ2-1
size: few
V: TRBV5-1
D: .

DNA: TGTGCCAGCACCACCCCGGGGGCGGCAGAGACCCAGTACTTC
CDR3: CASTTPGAAETQYF
J: TRBJ2-5
size: .
V: TRBV6-1
D: .